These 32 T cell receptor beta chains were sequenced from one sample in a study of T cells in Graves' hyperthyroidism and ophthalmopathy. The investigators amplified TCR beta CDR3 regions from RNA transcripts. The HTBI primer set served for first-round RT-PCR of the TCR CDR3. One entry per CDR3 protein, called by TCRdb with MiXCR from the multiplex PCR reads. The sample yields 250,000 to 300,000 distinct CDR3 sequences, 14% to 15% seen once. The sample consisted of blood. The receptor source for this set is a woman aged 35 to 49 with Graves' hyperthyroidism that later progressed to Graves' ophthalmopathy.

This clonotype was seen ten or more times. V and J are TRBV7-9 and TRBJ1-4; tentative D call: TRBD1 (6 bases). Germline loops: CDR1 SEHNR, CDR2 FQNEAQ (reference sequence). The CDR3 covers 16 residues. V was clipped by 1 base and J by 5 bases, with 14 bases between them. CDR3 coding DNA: TGTGCCAGCAGCTTAGGGGGGACAACGAGGAATGAAAAACTGTTTTTT. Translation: CASSLGGTTRNEKLFF. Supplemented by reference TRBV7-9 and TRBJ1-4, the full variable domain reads DTGVSQNPRHKITKRGQNVTFRCDPISEHNRLYWYRQTLGQGPEFLTYFQNEAQLEKSRLLSDRFSAERPKGSFSTLEIQRTEQGDSAMYLCASSLGGTTRNEKLFFGSGTQLSVL.

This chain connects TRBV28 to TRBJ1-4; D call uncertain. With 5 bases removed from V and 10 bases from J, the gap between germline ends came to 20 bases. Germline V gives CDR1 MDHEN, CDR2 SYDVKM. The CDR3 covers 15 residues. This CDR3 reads CASSRRRAFDGKLFF. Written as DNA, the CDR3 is TGTGCCAGCAGTAGAAGGAGGGCATTTGATGGAAAACTGTTTTTT.

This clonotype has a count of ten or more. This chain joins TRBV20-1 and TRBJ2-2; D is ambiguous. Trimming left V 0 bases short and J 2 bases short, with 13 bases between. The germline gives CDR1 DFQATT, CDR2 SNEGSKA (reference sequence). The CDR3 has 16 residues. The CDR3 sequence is CSARDRLTPNTGELFF. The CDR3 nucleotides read TGCAGTGCTAGAGATCGATTGACTCCTAACACCGGGGAGCTGTTTTTT.

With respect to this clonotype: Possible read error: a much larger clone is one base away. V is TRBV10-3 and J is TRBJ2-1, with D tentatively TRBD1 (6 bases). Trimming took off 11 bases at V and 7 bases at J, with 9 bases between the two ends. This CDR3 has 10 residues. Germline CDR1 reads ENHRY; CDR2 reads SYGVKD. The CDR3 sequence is CAAQGNEQFF. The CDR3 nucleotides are TGTGCCGCGCAGGGGAATGAGCAGTTCTTC.

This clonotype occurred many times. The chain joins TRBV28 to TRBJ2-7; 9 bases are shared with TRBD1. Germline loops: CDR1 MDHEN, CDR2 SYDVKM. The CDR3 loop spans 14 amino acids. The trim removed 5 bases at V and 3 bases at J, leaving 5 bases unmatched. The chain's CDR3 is CASSAGTGNYEQYF. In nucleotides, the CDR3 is TGTGCCAGCAGTGCCGGGACAGGGAACTACGAGCAGTACTTC.

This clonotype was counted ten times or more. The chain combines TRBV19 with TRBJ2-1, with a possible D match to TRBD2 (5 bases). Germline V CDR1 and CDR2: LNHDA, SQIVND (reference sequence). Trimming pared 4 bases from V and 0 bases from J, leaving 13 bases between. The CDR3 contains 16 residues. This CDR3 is CASSTVRVLSYNEQFF. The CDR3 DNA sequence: TGTGCCAGTAGTACGGTGCGGGTGCTCTCCTACAATGAGCAGTTCTTC.

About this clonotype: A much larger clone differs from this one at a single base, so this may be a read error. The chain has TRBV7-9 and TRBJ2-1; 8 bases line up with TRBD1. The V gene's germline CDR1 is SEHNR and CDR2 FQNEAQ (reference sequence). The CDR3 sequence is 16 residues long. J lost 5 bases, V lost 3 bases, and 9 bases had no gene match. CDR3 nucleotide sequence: TGTGCCAGCAGCTTCAGGGGGCAGTCGGCCGACAATGAGCAGTTCTTC. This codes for CASSFRGQSADNEQFF.

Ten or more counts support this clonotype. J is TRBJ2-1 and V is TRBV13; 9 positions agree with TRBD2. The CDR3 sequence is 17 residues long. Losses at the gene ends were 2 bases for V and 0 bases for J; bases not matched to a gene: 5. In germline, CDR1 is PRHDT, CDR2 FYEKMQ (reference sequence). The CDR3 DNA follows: TGTGCCAGCAGCTTACTTCCTAGCGGGAACTCCTACAATGAGCAGTTCTTC. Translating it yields CASSLLPSGNSYNEQFF.

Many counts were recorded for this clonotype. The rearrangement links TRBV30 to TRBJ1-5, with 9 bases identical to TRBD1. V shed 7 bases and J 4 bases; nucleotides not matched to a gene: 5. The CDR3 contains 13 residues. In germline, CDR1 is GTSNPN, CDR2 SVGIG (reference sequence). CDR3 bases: TGTGCCTTGGACAGGGGAATGAATCAGCCCCAGCATTTT. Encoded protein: CALDRGMNQPQHF.

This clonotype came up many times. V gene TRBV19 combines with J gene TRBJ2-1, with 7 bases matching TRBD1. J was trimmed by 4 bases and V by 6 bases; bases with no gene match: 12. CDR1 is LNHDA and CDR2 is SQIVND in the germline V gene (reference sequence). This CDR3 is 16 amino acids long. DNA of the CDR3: TGTGCCAGTAGCGAACTCCGGGACAGAAGATACAATGAGCAGTTCTTC. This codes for CASSELRDRRYNEQFF. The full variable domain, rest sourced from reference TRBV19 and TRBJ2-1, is DGGITQSPKYLFRKEGQNVTLSCEQNLNHDAMYWYRQDPGQGLRLIYYSQIVNDFQKGDIAEGYSVSREKKESFPLTVTSAQKNPTAFYLCASSELRDRRYNEQFFGPGTRLTVL.

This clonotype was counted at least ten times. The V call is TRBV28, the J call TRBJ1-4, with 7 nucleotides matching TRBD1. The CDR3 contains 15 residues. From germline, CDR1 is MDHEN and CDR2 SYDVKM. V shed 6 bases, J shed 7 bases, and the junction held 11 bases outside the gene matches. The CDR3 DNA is TGTGCCAGCAGAGCACTGGGACAGCCTGGTGAAAAACTGTTTTTT. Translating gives CASRALGQPGEKLFF.

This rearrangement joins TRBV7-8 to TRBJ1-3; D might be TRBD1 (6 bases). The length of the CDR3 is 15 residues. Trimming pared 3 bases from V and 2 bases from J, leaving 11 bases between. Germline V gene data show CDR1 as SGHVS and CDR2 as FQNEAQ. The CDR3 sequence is CASSFHRVTGNTIYF. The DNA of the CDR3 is TGTGCCAGCAGCTTTCACAGGGTAACTGGAAACACCATATATTTT.

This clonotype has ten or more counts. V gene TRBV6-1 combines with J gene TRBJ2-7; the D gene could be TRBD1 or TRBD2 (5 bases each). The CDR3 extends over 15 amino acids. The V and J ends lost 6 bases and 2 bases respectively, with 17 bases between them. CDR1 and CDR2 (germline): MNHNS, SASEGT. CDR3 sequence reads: CASSGTRERTYEQYF. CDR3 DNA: TGTGCCAGCAGCGGGACCAGGGAGAGGACCTACGAGCAGTACTTC.

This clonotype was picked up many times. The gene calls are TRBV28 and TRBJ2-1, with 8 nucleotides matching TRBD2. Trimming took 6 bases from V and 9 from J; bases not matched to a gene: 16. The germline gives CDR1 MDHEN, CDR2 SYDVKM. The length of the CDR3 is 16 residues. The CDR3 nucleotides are TGTGCCAGCAGCACCATTAGCGGGATAACGGGTAGTGAGCAGTTCTTC. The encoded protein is CASSTISGITGSEQFF.

CDR3 protein: CASSPTLRVASEQFF. The CDR3 bases are TGTGCCAGCAGCCCAACTCTCAGGGTCGCCAGCGAGCAGTTCTTC. The gene calls are TRBV12-3 or TRBV12-4 and TRBJ2-1, with a weak D call TRBD1 (5 bases). The CDR3 has 15 residues. V shed 6 bases and J shed 10 bases, with 22 bases lying between them.

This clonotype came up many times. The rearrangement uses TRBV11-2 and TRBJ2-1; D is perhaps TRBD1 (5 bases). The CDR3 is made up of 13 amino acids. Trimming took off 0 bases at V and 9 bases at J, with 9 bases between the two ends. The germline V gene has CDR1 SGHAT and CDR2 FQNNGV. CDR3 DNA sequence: TGTGCCAGCAGCTTAGAGGGGCGAGGTGAGCAGTTCTTC. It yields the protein CASSLEGRGEQFF.

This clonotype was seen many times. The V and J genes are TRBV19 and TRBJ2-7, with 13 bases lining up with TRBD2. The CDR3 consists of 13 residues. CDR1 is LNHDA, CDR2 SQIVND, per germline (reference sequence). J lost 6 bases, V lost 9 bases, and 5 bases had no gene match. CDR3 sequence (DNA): TGTGCCAGCTCCGGGACTAGCGGGATCGAGCAGTACTTC. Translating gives CASSGTSGIEQYF.

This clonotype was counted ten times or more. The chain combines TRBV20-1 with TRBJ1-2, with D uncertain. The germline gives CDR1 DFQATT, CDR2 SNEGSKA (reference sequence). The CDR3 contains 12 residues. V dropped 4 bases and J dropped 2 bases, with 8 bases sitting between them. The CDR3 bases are TGCAGTGCTATCCGGGAGAACTATGGCTACACCTTC. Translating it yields CSAIRENYGYTF.

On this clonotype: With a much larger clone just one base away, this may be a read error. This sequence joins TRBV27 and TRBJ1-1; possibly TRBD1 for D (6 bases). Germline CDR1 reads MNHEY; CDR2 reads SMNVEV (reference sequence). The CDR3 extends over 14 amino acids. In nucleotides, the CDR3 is TGTGCCAGCAGTTTTCAGGGGATGGGCGCTGAAGCTTCCTTT. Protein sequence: CASSFQGMGAEASF.

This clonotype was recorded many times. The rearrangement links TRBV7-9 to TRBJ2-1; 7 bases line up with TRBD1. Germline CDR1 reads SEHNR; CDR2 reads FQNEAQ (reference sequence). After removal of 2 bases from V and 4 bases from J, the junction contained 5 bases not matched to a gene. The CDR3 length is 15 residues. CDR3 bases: TGTGCCAGCAGCTTACCGGGACAGCCTTACAATGAGCAGTTCTTC. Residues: CASSLPGQPYNEQFF.

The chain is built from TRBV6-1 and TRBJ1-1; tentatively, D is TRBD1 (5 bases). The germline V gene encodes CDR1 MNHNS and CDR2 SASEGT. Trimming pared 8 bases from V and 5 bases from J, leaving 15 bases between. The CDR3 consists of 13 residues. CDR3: CASFNWGETEAFF. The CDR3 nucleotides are TGTGCCAGCTTTAACTGGGGCGAAACTGAAGCTTTCTTT.

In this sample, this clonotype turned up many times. The CDR3 region is CASSLAVRDAQPQHF. For the CDR3, the DNA is TGTGCCAGCAGCTTGGCTGTCAGGGACGCTCAGCCCCAGCATTTT. This chain connects TRBV5-5 to TRBJ1-5; TRBD1 might be the D (5 bases). The V end was cut by 0 bases, the J end by 6 bases, with 13 bases between. The CDR3 is 15 amino acids. CDR1 SGHKS and CDR2 YYEKEE come from the germline V gene (reference sequence).

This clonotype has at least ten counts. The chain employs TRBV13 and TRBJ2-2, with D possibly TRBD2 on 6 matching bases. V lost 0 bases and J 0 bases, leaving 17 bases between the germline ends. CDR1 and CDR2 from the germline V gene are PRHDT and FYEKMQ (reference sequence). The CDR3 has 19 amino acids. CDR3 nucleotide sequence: TGTGCCAGCAGCTTAGGCCTAATCACTAGCCGGCCGAACACCGGGGAGCTGTTTTTT. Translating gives CASSLGLITSRPNTGELFF.

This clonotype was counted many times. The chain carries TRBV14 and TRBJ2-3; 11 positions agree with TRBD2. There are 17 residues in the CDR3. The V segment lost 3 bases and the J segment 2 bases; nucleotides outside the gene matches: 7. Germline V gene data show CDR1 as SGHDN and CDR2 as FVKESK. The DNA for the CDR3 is TGTGCCAGCAGCCAGTATCGACTAGCGGGGTACACAGATACGCAGTATTTT. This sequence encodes CASSQYRLAGYTDTQYF.

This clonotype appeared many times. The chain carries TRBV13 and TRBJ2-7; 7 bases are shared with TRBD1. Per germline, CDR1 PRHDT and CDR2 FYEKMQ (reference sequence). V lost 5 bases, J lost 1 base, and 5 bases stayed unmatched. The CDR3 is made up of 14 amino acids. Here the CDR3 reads CASSARDRSYEQYF. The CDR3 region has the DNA TGTGCCAGCAGCGCCCGGGACAGATCCTACGAGCAGTACTTC.

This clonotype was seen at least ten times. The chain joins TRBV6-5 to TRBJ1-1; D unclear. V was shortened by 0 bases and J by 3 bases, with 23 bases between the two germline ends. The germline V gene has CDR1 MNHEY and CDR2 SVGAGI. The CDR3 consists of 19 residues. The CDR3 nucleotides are TGTGCCAGCAGTTACTCCCCGCTTTTGAGAGGACGGCGGCACACTGAAGCTTTCTTT. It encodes CASSYSPLLRGRRHTEAFF.

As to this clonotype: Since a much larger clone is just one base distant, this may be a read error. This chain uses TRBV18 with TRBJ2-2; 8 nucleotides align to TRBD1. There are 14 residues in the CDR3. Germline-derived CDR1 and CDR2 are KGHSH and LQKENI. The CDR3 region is CATSADRVTGELFF. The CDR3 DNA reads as TGTGCCACCTCAGCGGACAGGGTAACCGGGGAGCTGTTTTTT.

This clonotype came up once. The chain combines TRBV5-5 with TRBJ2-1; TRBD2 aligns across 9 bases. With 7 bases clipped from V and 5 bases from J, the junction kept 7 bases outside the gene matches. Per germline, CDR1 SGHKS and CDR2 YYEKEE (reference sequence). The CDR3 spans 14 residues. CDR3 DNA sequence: TGTGCCAGCCGACTGGTAGCGGGGGACAATGAGCAGTTCTTC. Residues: CASRLVAGDNEQFF.

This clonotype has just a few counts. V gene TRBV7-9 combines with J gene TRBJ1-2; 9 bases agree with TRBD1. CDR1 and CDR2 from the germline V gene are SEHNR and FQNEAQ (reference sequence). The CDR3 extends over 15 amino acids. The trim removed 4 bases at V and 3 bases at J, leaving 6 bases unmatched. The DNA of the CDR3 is TGTGCCAGCAGCTCCGTGAGACAGGGGGACTATGGCTACACCTTC. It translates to CASSSVRQGDYGYTF.

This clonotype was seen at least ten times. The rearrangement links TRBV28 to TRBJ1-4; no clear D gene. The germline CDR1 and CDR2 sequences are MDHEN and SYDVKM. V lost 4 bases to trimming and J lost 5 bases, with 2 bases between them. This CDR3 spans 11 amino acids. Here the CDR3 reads CASSYNEKLFF. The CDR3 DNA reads TGTGCCAGCAGTTACAATGAAAAACTGTTTTTT.

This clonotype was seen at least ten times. Here the CDR3 DNA reads TGTGCCAGCATCCCTACAGGGGAGGGAGTCGATCAGCCCCAGCATTTT. It codes for CASIPTGEGVDQPQHF. The rearrangement links TRBV28 to TRBJ1-5, with 7 bases matching TRBD1. This CDR3 has 16 residues. V shed 7 bases and J 5 bases; nucleotides not matched to a gene: 14. Germline CDR1 MDHEN, CDR2 SYDVKM. Full variable domain (missing parts from reference TRBV28 and TRBJ1-5): DVKVTQSSRYLVKRTGEKVFLECVQDMDHENMFWYRQDPGLGLRLIYFSYDVKMKEKGDIPEGYSVSREKKERFSLILESASTNQTSMYLCASIPTGEGVDQPQHFGDGTRLSIL.

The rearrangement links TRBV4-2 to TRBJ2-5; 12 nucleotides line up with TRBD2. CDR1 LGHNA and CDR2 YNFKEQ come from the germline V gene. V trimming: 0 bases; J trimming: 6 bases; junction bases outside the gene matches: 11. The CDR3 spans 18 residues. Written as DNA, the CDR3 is TGTGCCAGCAGCCAAGACGGGAAACTAGCGGGAGGATTGAAGACCCAGTACTTC. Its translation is CASSQDGKLAGGLKTQYF.